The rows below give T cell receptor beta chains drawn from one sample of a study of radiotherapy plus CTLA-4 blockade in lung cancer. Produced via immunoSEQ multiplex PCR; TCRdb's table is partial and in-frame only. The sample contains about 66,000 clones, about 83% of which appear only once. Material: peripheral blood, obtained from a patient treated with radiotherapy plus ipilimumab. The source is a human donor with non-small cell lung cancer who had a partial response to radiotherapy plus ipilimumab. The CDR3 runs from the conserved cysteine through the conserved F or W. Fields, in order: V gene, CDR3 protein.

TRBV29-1 CSVGQRGTYEQYF
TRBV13 CASSSTGDGYNEQFF
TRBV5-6 CASSLGELLAKNIQYF
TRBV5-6 CASSVGDRAEIF
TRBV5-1 CASSPWGESHEQYF
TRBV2 CASSEARTGGERETQYF
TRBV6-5 CASGWRRQETQYF
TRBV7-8 CASSLDVAARGQPQHF
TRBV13 CASSPLRESNTDTQYF
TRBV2 CASSEWAEAFF
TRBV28 CASSLPGSTNNEQFF
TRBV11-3 CASSPRRGQPYEQYF
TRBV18 CASSLALGEETQYF